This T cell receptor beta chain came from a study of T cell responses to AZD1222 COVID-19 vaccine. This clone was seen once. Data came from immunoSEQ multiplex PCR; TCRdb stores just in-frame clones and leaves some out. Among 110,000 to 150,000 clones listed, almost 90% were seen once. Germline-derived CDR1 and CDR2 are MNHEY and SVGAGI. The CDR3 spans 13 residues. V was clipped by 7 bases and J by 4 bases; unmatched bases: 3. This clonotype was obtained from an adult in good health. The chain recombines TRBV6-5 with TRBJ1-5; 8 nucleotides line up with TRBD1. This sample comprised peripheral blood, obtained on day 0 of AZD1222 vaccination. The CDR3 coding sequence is TGTGCCAGCACCCAGGGGGCTAATCAGCCCCAGCATTTT. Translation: CASTQGANQPQHF.